This T cell receptor (beta chain) came from a study of shared clonotypes between healthy human individuals. Sequencing was at deep level. Evenly divided among several immunoSEQ plates was the genomic DNA of each subset. Replicate sorted-subset PCRs were loaded with 150 to 250 ng DNA, about 30,000 T cell genomes. Method: immunoSEQ multiplex PCR; TCRdb's copy keeps in-frame clones and lacks some. The table has around 2.5 million clones, roughly 93% seen once. Germline V CDR1 and CDR2: SGHNT, YENEEA. V lost 5 bases and J lost 8; bases outside the gene matches: 16. This CDR3 is 17 amino acids long. The sequencing input was naive CD4+ T cells from PBMCs. As for subset: CD45RA+ positively selected. V usage is TRBV11-3 and J usage is TRBJ2-4, with 9 bases aligning to TRBD2. This clonotype originated in a man between 18 and 35 years old in good health. Some clones in this sample may be carry-over from other donors' samples. The CDR3 is CASSPGWTSEGTDIQYF. The CDR3 DNA sequence: TGTGCCAGCAGCCCAGGGTGGACTAGCGAAGGTACGGACATTCAGTACTTC.